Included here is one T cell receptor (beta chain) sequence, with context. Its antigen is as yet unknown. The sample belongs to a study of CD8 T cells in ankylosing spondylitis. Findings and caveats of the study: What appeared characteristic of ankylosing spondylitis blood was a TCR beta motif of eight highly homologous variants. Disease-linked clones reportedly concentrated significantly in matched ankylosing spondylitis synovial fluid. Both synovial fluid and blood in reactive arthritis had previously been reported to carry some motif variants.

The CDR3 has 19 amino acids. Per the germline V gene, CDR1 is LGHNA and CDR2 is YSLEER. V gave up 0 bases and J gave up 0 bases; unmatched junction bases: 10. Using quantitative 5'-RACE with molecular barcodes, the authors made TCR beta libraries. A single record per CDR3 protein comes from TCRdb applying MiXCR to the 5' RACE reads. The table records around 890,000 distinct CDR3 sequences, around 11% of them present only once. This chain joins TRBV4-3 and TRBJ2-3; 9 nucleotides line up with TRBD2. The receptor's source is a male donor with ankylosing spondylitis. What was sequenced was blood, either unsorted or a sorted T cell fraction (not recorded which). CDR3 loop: CASSQDNPNSGGSTDTQYF. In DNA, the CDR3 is TGCGCCAGCAGCCAAGATAACCCCAACAGCGGGGGGAGCACAGATACGCAGTATTTT.